These 27 T cell receptor beta chains share one sample of origin, sequenced in a study of blood T cells in healthy people across ages. Next came a second PCR, run for about 7 to 12 cycles, which used a sample-barcoded 5' primer along with a J-beta primer mix. TCRdb reanalysed the 5' RACE reads using MiXCR and keeps one entry per CDR3 protein. The profile covers about 780,000 distinct CDR3 sequences, with about 47% appearing a single time and 15% to 20% taken by the ten largest. The sample consisted of blood. These receptors were collected from a man older than 75 in good health.

This clonotype was seen only a few times. The genes are TRBV7-8 and TRBJ2-1; 7 positions agree with TRBD2. With 2 bases clipped from V and 9 bases from J, the junction kept 13 bases outside the gene matches. This CDR3 is built from 16 residues. The germline gives CDR1 SGHVS, CDR2 FQNEAQ. The CDR3 here is CASSLSLAEHIGEQFF. CDR3 in DNA: TGTGCCAGCAGCTTATCGCTAGCGGAGCATATCGGTGAGCAGTTCTTC.

Regarding this clonotype: This may arise from a read error, as a much more abundant clone is one base away. The genes are TRBV29-1 and TRBJ2-7, with D perhaps TRBD2 (6 bases). The CDR3 is 14 residues long. In germline, CDR1 is SQVTM, CDR2 ANQGSEA. The CDR3 DNA reads TGCAGCGCTGAAGGGAGGAGTAGCTCCTACGAGCAGTACTTC. Translated: CSAEGRSSSYEQYF.

This clonotype was detected ten times or more. The chain recombines TRBV29-1 with TRBJ2-3, with D perhaps TRBD1 or TRBD2 (6 bases each). This CDR3 comprises 14 residues. Germline V gene data show CDR1 as SQVTM and CDR2 as ANQGSEA. The V and J ends lost 7 bases and 0 bases respectively, with 14 bases between them. This CDR3 is CSAARGGSTDTQYF. The CDR3 nucleotides are TGCAGCGCAGCTCGAGGGGGGAGCACAGATACGCAGTATTTT.

CDR3 nucleotide sequence: TGTGCCAGCAGTTACTCGATGTATGGCTACACCTTC. Its protein product is CASSYSMYGYTF. The rearrangement links TRBV6-2 or TRBV6-3 to TRBJ1-2; D gene unclear. This CDR3 is built from 12 residues. Trimming removed 0 bases at V and 5 bases at J, with 4 bases between. Germline V lookup: CDR1 MNHEY, CDR2 SVGEGT.

V gene TRBV29-1 combines with J gene TRBJ2-1; 10 nucleotides line up with TRBD1. V gave up 3 bases and J gave up 8 bases; unmatched junction bases: 7. The CDR3 is 14 amino acids. The germline gives CDR1 SQVTM, CDR2 ANQGSEA. The chain's CDR3 is CSVEETGGSDEQFF. The CDR3 DNA reads TGCAGCGTTGAGGAGACAGGGGGCAGCGATGAGCAGTTCTTC.

In its sample, this clonotype was seen many times. V is TRBV20-1 and J is TRBJ2-7; the D is unclear. V lost 0 bases to trimming and J lost 3 bases, with 12 bases between them. Germline lookup yields CDR1 DFQATT and CDR2 SNEGSKA (reference sequence). This CDR3 is 14 amino acids long. CDR3 in amino acids: CSARDQATNYEQYF. CDR3 DNA: TGCAGTGCTAGAGATCAAGCAACCAACTACGAGCAGTACTTC.

This clonotype has more than one count but fewer than ten. The chain carries TRBV4-2 and TRBJ2-6, with 13 nucleotides matching TRBD2. V was pared by 1 base and J by 2 bases, with 2 bases of the junction left unmatched. Germline loops: CDR1 LGHNA, CDR2 YNFKEQ. The CDR3 runs 18 residues. CDR3 protein: CASSQGTSGRPGANVLTF. CDR3 nucleotides: TGTGCCAGCAGCCAAGGGACTAGCGGGAGACCTGGGGCCAACGTCCTGACTTTC.

The chain joins TRBV4-2 to TRBJ2-1; D gene unclear. In germline, CDR1 is LGHNA, CDR2 YNFKEQ. V was trimmed by 3 bases and J by 0 bases, leaving 12 bases between them. This CDR3 spans 16 amino acids. The CDR3 reads CASSHHYQSSYNEQFF. CDR3 in DNA: TGTGCCAGCAGCCACCATTACCAGAGCTCCTACAATGAGCAGTTCTTC.

For this clonotype: This sequence may be a read error, since a much larger clone differs from it by one base. The rearrangement uses TRBV2 and TRBJ2-1; TRBD2 matches 8 bases. The CDR3 extends over 15 amino acids. Per germline, CDR1 SNHLY and CDR2 FYNNEI. CDR3 residues: CASCEELADYNEQFF. The CDR3 DNA follows: TGTGCCAGCTGTGAAGAACTAGCGGACTACAATGAGCAGTTCTTC.

The V call is TRBV7-9, the J call TRBJ2-7; 8 nucleotides match TRBD2. The CDR3 extends over 15 amino acids. Looked up from germline, CDR1 is SEHNR and CDR2 is FQNEAQ (reference sequence). V was clipped by 5 bases and J by 0 bases; unmatched bases: 6. CDR3: CASSPGGALSYEQYF. CDR3 DNA: TGTGCCAGCAGCCCCGGGGGGGCCCTCTCCTACGAGCAGTACTTC.

This clonotype was picked up one time. The V gene is TRBV5-5, the J gene TRBJ2-1, with TRBD2 matching over 8 bases. This CDR3 spans 14 amino acids. The germline CDR1 and CDR2 sequences are SGHKS and YYEKEE (reference sequence). Trimming at V came to 7 bases and at J to 0 bases, leaving 3 bases not matched to a gene. This CDR3 reads CASGGGRSYNEQFF. DNA for the CDR3: TGTGCCAGCGGCGGGGGGCGCTCCTACAATGAGCAGTTCTTC.

The chain uses TRBV7-6 and TRBJ2-3; D is perhaps TRBD1 (5 bases). This CDR3 comprises 12 residues. The V end was cut by 5 bases, the J end by 8 bases, with 11 bases between. CDR1 and CDR2 (germline): SGHVS, FNYEAQ. The chain's CDR3 is CASSPTGGTQYF. CDR3 nucleotide sequence: TGTGCCAGCAGCCCTACAGGCGGTACGCAGTATTTT.

The chain joins TRBV14 to TRBJ2-3; a weak D match, TRBD1 (5 bases). CDR3 length equals 14 residues. Trimming removed 4 bases at V and 7 bases at J, with 15 bases between. In germline, CDR1 is SGHDN, CDR2 FVKESK. CDR3 sequence: CASSLQTALNTQYF. As DNA, the CDR3 is TGTGCCAGCAGCCTCCAGACAGCCTTAAATACGCAGTATTTT. Together with reference TRBV14 and TRBJ2-3, the CDR3 gives the full variable domain: EAGVTQFPSHSVIEKGQTVTLRCDPISGHDNLYWYRRVMGKEIKFLLHFVKESKQDESGMPNNRFLAERTGGTYSTLKVQPAELEDSGVYFCASSLQTALNTQYFGPGTRLTVL.

This clonotype showed up just once. The genes are TRBV20-1 and TRBJ1-6, with D hard to call. The germline V and J ends were trimmed by 3 bases and 7 bases, with 10 bases remaining between them. This CDR3 has 13 amino acids. Germline values: CDR1 DFQATT, CDR2 SNEGSKA (reference sequence). CDR3: CSAREGPNSPLHF. The DNA of the CDR3 is TGCAGTGCTAGGGAGGGTCCAAATTCACCCCTCCACTTT.

CDR3 protein: CSADGRTEQFF. In DNA form, the CDR3 reads TGCAGTGCTGACGGCAGAACTGAGCAGTTCTTC. This chain joins TRBV20-1 and TRBJ2-1; D is undetermined. The CDR3 runs 11 residues. Trimming stripped 5 bases from V and 9 bases from J, with 11 bases between. CDR1 and CDR2 from the germline V gene are DFQATT and SNEGSKA (reference sequence).

Only a few counts were recorded for this clonotype. This chain joins TRBV5-6 and TRBJ1-6; D perhaps matches TRBD1 (5 bases). V lost 5 bases, J lost 7 bases, and 16 bases lay in between. Germline CDR1 and CDR2: SGHDT and YYEEEE. The CDR3 is 15 residues long. The CDR3 DNA sequence: TGTGCCAGCAGTCGGGACCTTGAGAGAAATTCACCCCTCCACTTT. Its protein product is CASSRDLERNSPLHF. Together with reference TRBV5-6 and TRBJ1-6, the CDR3 gives the full variable domain: DAGVTQSPTHLIKTRGQQVTLRCSPKSGHDTVSWYQQALGQGPQFIFQYYEEEERQRGNFPDRFSGHQFPNYSSELNVNALLLGDSALYLCASSRDLERNSPLHFGNGTRLTVT.

This rearrangement joins TRBV15 to TRBJ2-4; 11 nucleotides line up with TRBD2. The CDR3 spans 19 residues. In germline, CDR1 is LNHNV, CDR2 YYDKDF (reference sequence). Losses at the gene ends were 3 bases for V and 0 bases for J; bases not matched to a gene: 10. CDR3 coding DNA: TGTGCCACCAGCAGCCTCCCTAGCGGGAGGTCCCTAGCCAAAAACATTCAGTACTTC. The encoded protein is CATSSLPSGRSLAKNIQYF.

The chain joins TRBV4-3 to TRBJ2-3; 7 bases align to TRBD2. Trimming cost V 2 bases and J 2 bases; bases outside gene matches: 4. Per germline, CDR1 LGHNA and CDR2 YSLEER. The CDR3 contains 15 residues. CDR3 sequence (DNA): TGCGCCAGCAGCCAATCGAGCGGGAACACAGATACGCAGTATTTT. Amino acid sequence: CASSQSSGNTDTQYF.

This clonotype occurred a few times. The chain links TRBV5-1 to TRBJ2-1; D may be TRBD2 (6 bases). The germline V gene encodes CDR1 SGHRS and CDR2 YFSETQ. The ends were cut back, 0 bases at V and 5 bases at J, with 9 bases in the middle. The CDR3 has 14 residues. In DNA, the CDR3 is TGCGCCAGCAGCTTGGGAATAGCGGACAATGAGCAGTTCTTC. Translation: CASSLGIADNEQFF.

V usage is TRBV7-3 and J usage is TRBJ1-2; D gene ambiguous. In germline, CDR1 is SGHTA, CDR2 FQGTGA. The CDR3 runs to 12 residues. Trimming stripped 6 bases from V and 8 bases from J, with 13 bases between. CDR3 sequence: CASSRRKDGYTF. The CDR3 bases are TGTGCCAGCAGTCGGAGGAAAGACGGCTACACCTTC.

V is TRBV29-1 and J is TRBJ1-1, with D uncertain. The CDR3 runs to 11 residues. V dropped 3 bases and J dropped 7 bases, with 9 bases sitting between them. CDR1 and CDR2 from the germline V gene are SQVTM and ANQGSEA. In DNA form, the CDR3 reads TGCAGCGTTGAGGGCGGACGTGAAGCTTTCTTT. Amino acid sequence: CSVEGGREAFF.

The chain joins TRBV2 to TRBJ1-6, with D uncertain. This CDR3 is built from 14 residues. CDR1 and CDR2 from the germline V gene are SNHLY and FYNNEI. V gave up 6 bases and J gave up 9 bases, with 15 bases separating them. The CDR3 coding sequence is TGTGCCAGCAGGGCGAGGGTCGTAGGTTCACCCCTCCACTTT. This encodes CASRARVVGSPLHF.

This clonotype appeared a few times. This chain uses TRBV7-3 with TRBJ2-1; D may be TRBD2 (5 bases). V was cut by 5 bases and J by 2 bases, with 13 bases left in between. Germline CDR1 reads SGHTA; CDR2 reads FQGTGA. The CDR3 runs 15 residues. The CDR3 coding sequence is TGTGCCAGCAGCCCCACCGGAGGTGCCTACAATGAGCAGTTCTTC. Protein: CASSPTGGAYNEQFF.

The chain employs TRBV27 and TRBJ2-7; D not certain. The CDR3 covers 17 residues. In germline, CDR1 is MNHEY, CDR2 SMNVEV (reference sequence). The V and J ends lost 1 base and 2 bases respectively, with 18 bases between them. CDR3 protein: CASSLLGQPQDPYEQYF. CDR3 bases: TGTGCCAGCAGTTTATTAGGCCAGCCTCAAGACCCCTACGAGCAGTACTTC.

There are a few counts of this clonotype. V gene TRBV2 combines with J gene TRBJ2-1, with 8 bases lining up with TRBD1. Trimming took 11 bases from V and 9 from J; bases not matched to a gene: 12. CDR3 length equals 13 residues. CDR1 and CDR2 (germline): SNHLY, FYNNEI. The CDR3 loop is CAGETGARGEQFF. CDR3 nucleotides: TGTGCCGGAGAGACAGGGGCCCGGGGTGAGCAGTTCTTC.

This clonotype was counted at least ten times. The V call is TRBV7-2, the J call TRBJ2-1, with 9 bases matching TRBD2. This CDR3 comprises 16 residues. The germline gives CDR1 SGHTA, CDR2 FQGNSA. Trimming cost V 5 bases and J 4 bases; bases outside gene matches: 9. The CDR3 DNA follows: TGTGCCAGCAGCCCCTGGGCGGGAGGGTCGTACAATGAGCAGTTCTTC. Translated: CASSPWAGGSYNEQFF.

This chain uses TRBV12-3 or TRBV12-4 with TRBJ2-5; D not certain. The V end lost 5 bases, the J end lost 1 base, and 11 bases lay between the germline ends. This CDR3 comprises 14 residues. The CDR3 DNA is TGTGCCAGCAGTCCCCGACATTCCCAAGAGACCCAGTACTTC. This translates into CASSPRHSQETQYF.